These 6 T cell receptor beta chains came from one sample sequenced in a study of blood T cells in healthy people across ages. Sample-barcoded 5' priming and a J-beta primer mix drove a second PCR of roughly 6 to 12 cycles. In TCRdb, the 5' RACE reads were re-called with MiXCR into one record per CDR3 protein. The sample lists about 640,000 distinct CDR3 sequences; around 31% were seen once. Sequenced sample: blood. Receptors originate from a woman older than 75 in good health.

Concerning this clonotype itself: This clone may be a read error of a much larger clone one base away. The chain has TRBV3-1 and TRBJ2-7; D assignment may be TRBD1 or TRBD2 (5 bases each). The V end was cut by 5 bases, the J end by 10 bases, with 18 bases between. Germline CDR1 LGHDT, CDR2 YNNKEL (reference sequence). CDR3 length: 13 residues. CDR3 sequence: CASSNGAQEAQYF. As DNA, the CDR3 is TGTGCCAGCAGCAACGGGGCCCAAGAGGCCCAGTACTTC.

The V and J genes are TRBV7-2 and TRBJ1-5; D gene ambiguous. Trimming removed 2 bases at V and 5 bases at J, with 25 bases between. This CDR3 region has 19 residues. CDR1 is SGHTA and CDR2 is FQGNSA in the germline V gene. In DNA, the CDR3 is TGTGCCAGCAGCTTAAACGGTCGTTCGGGCGGGGTGGGCCATCAGCCCCAGCATTTT. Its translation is CASSLNGRSGGVGHQPQHF.

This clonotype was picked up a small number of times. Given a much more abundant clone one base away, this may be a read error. The CDR3 DNA reads as TGCAGTGCTAGAGATGGCGGGAATAGCGATCAGCCCCAGCATTTT. It is translated as CSARDGGNSDQPQHF. The chain uses TRBV20-1 and TRBJ1-5; D uncertain. Looked up from germline, CDR1 is DFQATT and CDR2 is SNEGSKA (reference sequence). There are 15 residues in the CDR3.

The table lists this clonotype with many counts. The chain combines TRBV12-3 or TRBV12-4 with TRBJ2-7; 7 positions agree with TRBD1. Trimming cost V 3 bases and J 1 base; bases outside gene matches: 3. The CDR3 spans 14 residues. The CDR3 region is CASSFRGQSYEQYF. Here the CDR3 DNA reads TGTGCCAGCAGTTTTCGGGGACAGTCCTACGAGCAGTACTTC.

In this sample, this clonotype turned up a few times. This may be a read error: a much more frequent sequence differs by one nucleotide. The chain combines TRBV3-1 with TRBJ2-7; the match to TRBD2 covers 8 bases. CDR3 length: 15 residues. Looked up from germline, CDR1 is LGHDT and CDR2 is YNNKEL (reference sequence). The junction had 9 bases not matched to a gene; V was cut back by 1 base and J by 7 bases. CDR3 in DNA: TGTGCCAGCAGCCAAGGGCGGGGGGTCTACAATGAGCAGTACTTC. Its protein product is CASSQGRGVYNEQYF.

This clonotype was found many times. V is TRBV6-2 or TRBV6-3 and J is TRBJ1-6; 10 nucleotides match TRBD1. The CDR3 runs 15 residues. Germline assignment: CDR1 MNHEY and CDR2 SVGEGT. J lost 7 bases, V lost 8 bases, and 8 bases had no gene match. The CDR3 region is CASGRPGQGNSPLHF. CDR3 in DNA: TGTGCCAGCGGTCGACCGGGACAGGGGAATTCACCCCTCCACTTT.